This TCR beta chain was sequenced in a study of cytomegalovirus exposure and HLA in healthy donors. In the study overall: The 120 or so validation repertoires were produced on the same platform as the 670 or so repertoires of the first cohort. This was reported in a later analysis. The study's findings and limits: The authors listed 150 or so TCR beta chains as cytomegalovirus-associated. Three chains linked to CMV were shown in vitro to be specific for CMV antigens.

The roughly 120-subject validation cohort, separate from the roughly 700-subject first cohort, included the donors. Clones were sequenced by immunoSEQ multiplex PCR, and TCRdb holds only the in-frame ones, with some missing. Counted here are tens of thousands of clones, around 82% occurring once; the ten biggest clones make up over 10%. This clone appeared a single time. Its antigen is unknown. CDR3 length: 15 residues. J gave up 3 bases and V 4 bases, and 6 bases lay outside the gene matches. CDR1 and CDR2 (germline): SGHRS, YFSETQ. Sequenced material: PBMCs. V usage is TRBV5-1 and J usage is TRBJ2-2; TRBD1 aligns across 7 bases. This clonotype was obtained from a woman younger than 35 in good health and CMV-seropositive. Written as DNA, the CDR3 is TGCGCCAGCAGCAGGGGACAGTCGGACACCGGGGAGCTGTTTTTT. This translates into CASSRGQSDTGELFF.